This T cell receptor beta chain derives from a study of cytomegalovirus exposure and HLA in healthy donors. The length of the CDR3 is 17 residues. The V segment lost 2 bases and the J segment 7 bases; nucleotides outside the gene matches: 9. Germline V gives CDR1 SGHTA, CDR2 FQGTGA. This clone appeared a few times. Its antigen is currently unknown. Findings and limits, study-wide: Within a later analysis, the majority of CMV-associated TCR beta chains appeared HLA-restricted.

60 Vbeta and 13 Jbeta primers were used in PCR. TCRdb keeps only in-frame clones here, not all; method: immunoSEQ multiplex PCR. The sample holds roughly 200,000 clones; roughly 10% are singletons and the top ten take 1% to 1.5%. This clonotype originated in a woman in her twenties or thirties in good health and CMV-seropositive. Sequencing used PBMCs. The J gene is TRBJ2-3, the V gene TRBV7-3; 13 bases map to TRBD2. The CDR3 is CASSLYRTSGRKNTQYF. The CDR3 nucleotides read TGTGCCAGCAGCTTATACCGGACTAGCGGGAGAAAGAATACGCAGTATTTT.